Listed below are T cell receptor beta chains from one sample, sequenced in a study of early T cells in non-severe SARS-CoV-2 infection. TCRdb re-called the 5' RACE reads through MiXCR, storing one row per CDR3 protein. The table records about 64,000 distinct CDR3 sequences, around 4.7% of them present only once. Sequences were obtained from whole blood. The source of these receptors is an adult who was a healthcare worker with PCR-confirmed SARS-CoV-2 infection or an uninfected control (not recorded which). CDR3s include the opening cysteine and the closing phenylalanine or tryptophan. Fields, in order: D gene, V gene, clone size, J gene, CDR3 DNA, CDR3 protein. A D gene is named only where the DNA matches it firmly. The size field is filled for only some rows; it gives once, few, many or a size class.

>NA|TRBV7-2|many|TRBJ2-3
TGTGCCAGCAGCTTAGCGATTGCGGACACAGATACGCAGTATTTT
CASSLAIADTDTQYF
>TRBD1|TRBV29-1|NA|TRBJ1-1
TGCAGCGTTGAAGGGGGACAGGGGGCCCTTGAAGCTTTCTTT
CSVEGGQGALEAFF
>TRBD1|TRBV20-1|many|TRBJ2-2
TGCAGTGCTAGAGAAGGGACAGGGCTTCCCGGGGAGCTGTTTTTT
CSAREGTGLPGELFF
>NA|TRBV10-2|many|TRBJ2-1
TGCGCCAGCAGGGGAGGAGAGCAGTTCTTC
CASRGGEQFF
>NA|TRBV24-1|NA|TRBJ2-3
TGTGCCACCAGTGATTTTGGAGATACGCAGTATTTT
CATSDFGDTQYF
>TRBD1|TRBV15|many|TRBJ2-7
TGTGCCACCAGCCTACGGACAGGGGATGACGAGCAGTACTTC
CATSLRTGDDEQYF
>TRBD2|TRBV14|NA|TRBJ2-7
TGTGCCAGCAGCACGGGACTAGCTTGGTCCTACGAGCAGTACTTC
CASSTGLAWSYEQYF
>NA|TRBV18|many|TRBJ1-2
TGTGCCAGCTCACCTGGAGGGGGGCCCGATACCCTCTCCTATGGCTACACCTTC
CASSPGGGPDTLSYGYTF
>TRBD2|TRBV10-2|many|TRBJ2-3
TGCGCCAGCAGTGCCTCAACCGGGACTAGCGGGGGGTTAGGAGATACGCAGTATTTT
CASSASTGTSGGLGDTQYF
>NA|TRBV20-1|many|TRBJ2-1
TGCAGTGCTCCCGATGGCAGCTCCTACAATGAGCAGTTCTTC
CSAPDGSSYNEQFF
>NA|TRBV20-1|few|TRBJ2-1
TGCAGTGCTGATTTCGCGGGATTGATCTACAATGAGCAGTTCTTC
CSADFAGLIYNEQFF
>NA|TRBV7-9|few|TRBJ2-7
TGTGCCAGCAGCTTATCCCTGGGCAGCCCAAGTCCCTACGAGCAGTACTTC
CASSLSLGSPSPYEQYF
>TRBD1|TRBV2|NA|TRBJ1-5
TGTGCCAGCAGTCGTACCGGACAGGATCAGCCCCAGCATTTT
CASSRTGQDQPQHF
>TRBD1|TRBV7-3|many|TRBJ1-1
TGTGCCAGCAGCTTAACGGGGGACAGGGCGTCTGAAGCTTTCTTT
CASSLTGDRASEAFF
>NA|TRBV20-1|few|TRBJ1-1
TGCAGTGCTATTTTCCAGACGAACACTGAAGCTTTCTTT
CSAIFQTNTEAFF
>NA|TRBV11-2|many|TRBJ1-6
TGTGCCAGCAGCTTACAGGGTAGAAAATCACCCCTCCACTTT
CASSLQGRKSPLHF
>NA|TRBV6-5|NA|TRBJ1-6
TGTGCCAGCAGTTTTGGAGGACTGGTCGATTCACCCCTCCACTTT
CASSFGGLVDSPLHF
>NA|TRBV2|NA|TRBJ2-7
TGTGCCGGCGGCAGCTCACCCTACGAGCAGTACTTC
CAGGSSPYEQYF
>NA|TRBV12-5|NA|TRBJ2-3
TGTGCTAGTGTCTCCGGGACGTTCCGCACAGATACGCAGTATTTT
CASVSGTFRTDTQYF
>TRBD2|TRBV7-2|many|TRBJ2-3
TGTGCCAGCAGCTTACTGCTAGCGGGAGGAGATACGCAGTATTTT
CASSLLLAGGDTQYF
>NA|TRBV2|many|TRBJ1-2
TGTGCCAGCAGTGAGGGGGGTTCCTATCTTGGCTACACCTTC
CASSEGGSYLGYTF
>NA|TRBV7-2|many|TRBJ2-3
TGTGCCAGCAGCCTATACAGCACAGATACGCAGTATTTT
CASSLYSTDTQYF
>NA|TRBV27|many|TRBJ2-7
TGTGCCAGCAGTTCCCAGACCTACGAGCAGTACTTC
CASSSQTYEQYF
>TRBD1|TRBV18|NA|TRBJ1-4
TGTGCCAGCTCAACGACAGGGTGGAATAATGAAAAACTGTTTTTT
CASSTTGWNNEKLFF
>NA|TRBV4-2|many|TRBJ2-5
TGTGCCAGCAGCCAAGATGCGCAGGGGCGAGAGACCCAGTACTTC
CASSQDAQGRETQYF
>NA|TRBV6-6|few|TRBJ1-2
TGTGCCAGCAGTAAGCCGGGACCTTCTTATGGCTACACCTTC
CASSKPGPSYGYTF
>NA|TRBV27|few|TRBJ2-5
TGTGCCAGCAGTTTATCGCGTTTGGGGGAGACCCAGTACTTC
CASSLSRLGETQYF
>TRBD2|TRBV7-3|NA|TRBJ2-1
TGTGCCAGCAGCTTAACTAGCGGGGCCTACAATGAGCAGTTCTTC
CASSLTSGAYNEQFF
>NA|TRBV7-9|many|TRBJ1-4
TGTGCCAGCAGCTTAACGGGGGGTCATGAAAAACTGTTTTTT
CASSLTGGHEKLFF
>TRBD2|TRBV5-1|many|TRBJ2-7
TGCGCCAGCAGTATGGGGGGACTACTCTCCTACGAGCAGTACTTC
CASSMGGLLSYEQYF
>NA|TRBV6-5|NA|TRBJ2-3
TGTGCCAGCAGAAAGGGAGATACGCAGTATTTT
CASRKGDTQYF
>NA|TRBV29-1|few|TRBJ2-1
TGCAGCGCCGTGAACCCCGGCCACAATGAGCAGTTCTTC
CSAVNPGHNEQFF
>NA|TRBV12-3/TRBV12-4|few|TRBJ1-5
TGTGCCAGCAGTTTGGAGGGCGGCAATCAGCCCCAGCATTTT
CASSLEGGNQPQHF
>NA|TRBV5-1|many|TRBJ1-6
TGCGCCAGCAGCCTCAATGACAGGATCAATTCACCCCTCCACTTT
CASSLNDRINSPLHF
>TRBD2|TRBV6-6|medium-sized|TRBJ2-7
TGTGCCAGCAGTTACCTCGGACTAGCGGGAATTTACGAGCAGTACTTC
CASSYLGLAGIYEQYF
>TRBD1|TRBV6-2/TRBV6-3|many|TRBJ2-7
TGTGCCAGCAAAGGACAGGGTTCGGCCTCCTACGAGCAGTACTTC
CASKGQGSASYEQYF
>NA|TRBV2|many|TRBJ1-3
TGTGCCAGCAGACAGGACTCTGGAAACACCATATATTTT
CASRQDSGNTIYF
>NA|TRBV20-1|few|TRBJ2-1
TGCAGTGCTAGTACCACCTACAATGAGCAGTTCTTC
CSASTTYNEQFF
>TRBD1|TRBV2|many|TRBJ2-1
TGTGCCTGCGACGGGACAGGGCTCAATGAGCAGTTCTTC
CACDGTGLNEQFF
>NA|TRBV5-6|many|TRBJ2-3
TGTGCCAGCAGCAAGACGGCCTCTACGCAGTATTTT
CASSKTASTQYF
>NA|TRBV2|NA|TRBJ2-7
TGTGCCAGCAGTAACTTTGGCGAGCAGTACTTC
CASSNFGEQYF
>NA|TRBV6-6|NA|TRBJ1-1
TGTGCCGCAAGGGGGGGGAGCACTGAAGCTTTCTTT
CAARGGSTEAFF
>NA|TRBV20-1|NA|TRBJ2-3
TGCAGTGCTAGGATTCCTAGGGGCACAGATACGCAGTATTTT
CSARIPRGTDTQYF
>NA|TRBV7-8|NA|TRBJ2-1
TGTGCCAGCAGCTTAGTAGTGGGATCTAATGAGCAGTTCTTC
CASSLVVGSNEQFF
>NA|TRBV3-1|many|TRBJ2-7
TGTGCCAGCAGCCAAAGTCCCTACGAGCAGTACTTC
CASSQSPYEQYF
>NA|TRBV12-3/TRBV12-4|many|TRBJ2-4
TGTGCCAGCAGCTCCGGGGACAAAAACATTCAGTACTTC
CASSSGDKNIQYF
>TRBD2|TRBV7-2|NA|TRBJ2-1
TGTGCCAGCAGCTCGGGAGGCTCGGTTGGGAGTGAGCAGTTCTTC
CASSSGGSVGSEQFF
>NA|TRBV20-1|many|TRBJ2-5
TGCAGTGCTAGCCTTCCGGGGGAAGCTATAGGGGAGACCCAGTACTTC
CSASLPGEAIGETQYF
>NA|TRBV19|NA|TRBJ1-1
TGTGCCAGTAGTACTCCGGGACATACGAACACTGAAGCTTTCTTT
CASSTPGHTNTEAFF
>NA|TRBV20-1|many|TRBJ1-1
TGCAGTGCTAGAGTGGATAGGCAACATAGGGTGAACACTGAAGCTTTCTTT
CSARVDRQHRVNTEAFF
>NA|TRBV5-4|few|TRBJ2-3
TGTGCCAGCAGCTTAGACAGCTACATGGATACGCAGTATTTT
CASSLDSYMDTQYF
>NA|TRBV20-1|many|TRBJ2-3
TGCAGTGCTGCCACTAGCACAGATACGCAGTATTTT
CSAATSTDTQYF
>NA|TRBV20-1|NA|TRBJ1-4
TGCAGTGCTAGGTCGGGGGATGGGAACGAAAAACTGTTTTTT
CSARSGDGNEKLFF